The clone carrying this T cell receptor (beta chain) has ten or more counts. This specimen comes from a study of low-dose radiotherapy and immunotherapy resistance in tumors. Study summary: Doses of 0.5 Gy per fraction every 2 weeks, totaling 6.5 Gy, went to Cohort 1. Over 26 weeks, cohort 2 got 1 Gy every two weeks, reaching 13 Gy. Daily, from cycle 1 day 1 and for four cycles, patients took oral aspirin 300 mg.

Alpha- and beta-chain coverage of first-strand cDNA came from TRAV- and TRBV-specific primers. Amplification, which lasted approximately 20 PCR cycles, used a constant-region primer and V-primer adapter to amplify TCRs. Using its own MiXCR run on the reads, TCRdb lists one record per CDR3 protein. The data hold 95,000 to 100,000 distinct CDR3 sequences, with less than 25% observed a single time. This sample's time point: after trial treatment. Regarding treatment: LDRT plus nivolumab, ipilimumab, low-dose cyclophosphamide and aspirin (RACIN trial). Nivolumab, ipilimumab, aspirin, low-dose cyclophosphamide and low-dose radiotherapy were given to donors. CDR1 is GTSNPN and CDR2 is SVGIG in the germline V gene (reference sequence). The CDR3 consists of 17 residues. The V end lost 5 bases, the J end lost 6 bases, and 23 bases lay between the germline ends.

The chain is built from TRBV30 and TRBJ2-6; tentatively, D is TRBD1 (5 bases). This TCR was sampled from a male donor with prostate cancer. The sequencing here drew on PBMCs, taken after low-dose radiotherapy plus immunotherapy. The CDR3 DNA follows: TGTGCCTGGGCCCGTCAGACTTTCAGGGATGAGGCCAACGTCCTGACTTTC. Translation gives CAWARQTFRDEANVLTF.